The T cell receptor (beta chain) described here comes from a study of blood T cell repertoires in COVID-19 (dated by TCRdb to the early 2020s). With respect to the entire study: Samples from collaborators originated in the United States, Italy and Spain and spanned both the acute and convalescent phases of COVID-19. The samples were drawn from the first 160 participants of the ongoing ImmuneRACE study and from 950 to 1,500 subjects provided by 6 global collaborators. The repertoires were released in a freely available public database intended as a resource for research on the immune response to SARS-CoV-2. Where available, HLA class I and class II types were taken from metadata supplied by the sample provider and were not determined by assay-based typing. A de-identified subject ID, COVID-19 status, age in years and sex were almost always included in the sample metadata. The prospective study material was composed of cDNA or gDNA derived from T cells, B-cell-depleted T cells, or PBMCs. Deeply sampled blood TCRbeta repertoires from subjects exposed to, actively infected with, or recovered from COVID-19 were included in the dataset. Study-wide conclusions, independent of this receptor: Clinical and demographic metadata were provided uncurated, with the amount varying by source and participant.

The immunoSEQ Assay, a bias-controlled multiplex PCR, was used to amplify TCRbeta CDR3 regions from genomic DNA. On the authors' methods: Nucleated cell counts per sample were estimated from amplification of reference gene primers within the assay. Sequence reads were collapsed and filtered to measure the absolute abundance of every unique TCRbeta CDR3 rearrangement. For each sample, productive Simpson clonality was calculated as the square root of Simpson's diversity index across productive rearrangements. TCRdb provides this immuneACCESS table in a form limited to in-frame rearrangements. Some clones are lacking; in checked studies, under half of them reflect an unresolved V gene, and why the rest are absent is not known. That table supplies the V and J calls and clone size; D and trimming were determined from the DNA. The sample includes some 240,000 clones, with around 81% observed a single time. The ten largest clones take up 5.5% to 8.5% of the sample.

The CDR3 sequence holds 13 residues, the cysteine and phenylalanine included. Only the CDR3 DNA stays, 39 bases, in frame from base 1. The germline V gene supplies CDR1 MGHDK and CDR2 SYGVNS. The germline V end is reduced by 4 bases and the J end by 5 bases; junction bases left unmatched: 3. On this clone itself: There is no known antigen for this receptor. The input lacks base qualities; no much larger clone sits a single base away.

Each collaborating institution followed its own protocols to collect whole blood in K2EDTA tubes. For TCRbeta analysis, collaborators shipped samples in one of three forms: frozen whole blood, isolated PBMCs, or DNA extracted from either of those sample types. The specimen sequenced was peripheral blood. This receptor was taken from a woman aged 70-85 years with acute or convalescent COVID-19. The chain is assembled from TRBV25-1 and TRBJ1-1, with 8 middle bases fitting TRBD1. For the CDR3, the sequence is CASSGTGRTEAFF. DNA sequence: TGTGCCAGCAGTGGGACAGGGAGGACTGAAGCTTTCTTT.